The 22 T cell receptor beta chains given below trace back to one sample, sequenced in a study of OX40 agonist ivuxolimab in advanced cancers. Clones were read by immunoSEQ multiplex PCR, and TCRdb kept only the in-frame ones, dropping some. Seen here are approximately 65,000 clones, roughly 90% observed once, and the top ten hold 0.5% to 0.75%. The material sequenced was CD4+ or CD8+ T cells sorted from blood, taken in a trial of the OX40 agonist ivuxolimab. Source of these receptors: an adult with an advanced solid tumor such as melanoma, head and neck, liver or kidney cancer.

In nucleotides, the CDR3 is TGTGCCAGCTCACCACGGGGCCACGGGGCGAACACCGGGGAGCTGTTTTTT. Its translation is CASSPRGHGANTGELFF. This rearrangement joins TRBV18 to TRBJ2-2; possibly TRBD1 or TRBD2 for D (5 bases each). This CDR3 is 17 amino acids long. CDR1 KGHSH and CDR2 LQKENI come from the germline V gene. The V end lost 1 base, the J end lost 0 bases, and 12 bases lay between the germline ends. The entire variable domain, with the rest obtained from reference TRBV18 and TRBJ2-2, is as follows: NAGVMQNPRHLVRRRGQEARLRCSPMKGHSHVYWYRQLPEEGLKFMVYLQKENIIDESGMPKERFSAEFPKEGPSILRIQQVVRGDSAAYFCASSPRGHGANTGELFFGEGSRLTVL.

The rearrangement uses TRBV7-8 and TRBJ1-5; 8 positions match TRBD1. Per germline, CDR1 SGHVS and CDR2 FQNEAQ. The CDR3 has 15 amino acids. With V trimmed by 5 bases and J by 5 bases, 8 bases remained unmatched. The CDR3 here is CASSPGVTGDQPQHF. CDR3 sequence (DNA): TGTGCCAGCAGCCCAGGAGTGACAGGGGATCAGCCCCAGCATTTT. The whole variable domain, filled in from reference TRBV7-8 and TRBJ1-5, reads GAGVSQSPRYKVAKRGQDVALRCDPISGHVSLFWYQQALGQGPEFLTYFQNEAQLDKSGLPSDRFFAERPEGSVSTLKIQRTQQEDSAVYLCASSPGVTGDQPQHFGDGTRLSIL.

The chain employs TRBV19 and TRBJ2-1, with 11 bases that match TRBD2. V dropped 1 base and J dropped 6; count of bases not matched to a gene: 8. The CDR3 runs to 17 residues. In germline, CDR1 is LNHDA, CDR2 SQIVND (reference sequence). This chain's CDR3 is CASSIAGVAGGSNEQFF. The CDR3, as DNA: TGTGCCAGTAGTATAGCTGGGGTAGCGGGGGGGAGCAATGAGCAGTTCTTC.

The chain uses TRBV10-3 and TRBJ2-5; 12 bases are shared with TRBD2. Germline trimming cut 10 bases from V and 3 bases from J; bases unmatched to any gene: 6. Per germline, CDR1 ENHRY and CDR2 SYGVKD. The CDR3 has 14 amino acids. CDR3 region: CATTRLAGEETQYF. The CDR3 DNA is TGTGCCACGACAAGACTAGCGGGAGAAGAGACCCAGTACTTC.

The chain uses TRBV18 and TRBJ1-1, with D tentatively TRBD1 (6 bases). Germline V CDR1 and CDR2: KGHSH, LQKENI. Trimming removed 6 bases at V and 10 bases at J, with 15 bases between. The CDR3 is made up of 12 amino acids. The CDR3 nucleotides are TGTGCCAGCTCTCTGGACAGAGTGGGAGCTTTCTTT. This translates into CASSLDRVGAFF.

CDR3 sequence (DNA): TGTGCCAGCAGCCCGGGGGACAGGGGAGGCTACAATGAGCAGTTCTTC. Protein: CASSPGDRGGYNEQFF. The J gene is TRBJ2-1, the V gene TRBV7-8, with TRBD1 matching 10 bases. Germline V gene sequence: CDR1 SGHVS, CDR2 FQNEAQ. The CDR3 totals 16 residues. The junction had 7 bases not matched to a gene; V was cut back by 5 bases and J by 3 bases.

The genes are TRBV10-3 and TRBJ2-3, with a tentative D call TRBD2 (5 bases). The CDR3 has 17 residues. Germline V gene sequence: CDR1 ENHRY, CDR2 SYGVKD. Trimming left V 2 bases short and J 6 bases short, with 21 bases between. This CDR3 reads CAISEIPGNKVKDTQYF. The CDR3 coding sequence is TGTGCCATCAGTGAGATTCCGGGGAACAAGGTGAAGGATACGCAGTATTTT.

This clone is a singleton in its sample. The chain has TRBV6-1 and TRBJ2-5; no clear D gene. The V end lost 6 bases, the J end lost 3 bases, and 5 bases lay between the germline ends. Germline V CDR1 and CDR2: MNHNS, SASEGT. The CDR3 sequence is 11 residues long. The CDR3 loop is CASSVKETQYF. The CDR3 DNA follows: TGTGCCAGCAGCGTAAAAGAGACCCAGTACTTC.

This chain joins TRBV7-9 and TRBJ2-7; 7 nucleotides align to TRBD1. The V gene end was trimmed by 6 bases and the J gene end by 6 bases; junction bases not matched to a gene: 14. The CDR3 has 15 amino acids. CDR1 is SEHNR and CDR2 is FQNEAQ in the germline V gene (reference sequence). The CDR3 DNA is TGTGCCAGCAGTGAGCAAGGGGGCTCCTCGGTCGAGCAGTACTTC. Translating it yields CASSEQGGSSVEQYF. The whole variable domain, filled in from reference TRBV7-9 and TRBJ2-7, reads DTGVSQNPRHKITKRGQNVTFRCDPISEHNRLYWYRQTLGQGPEFLTYFQNEAQLEKSRLLSDRFSAERPKGSFSTLEIQRTEQGDSAMYLCASSEQGGSSVEQYFGPGTRLTVT.

The chain has TRBV30 and TRBJ1-2, with D maybe TRBD1 (5 bases). This CDR3 is built from 17 residues. Trimming left V 3 bases short and J 7 bases short, with 27 bases between. Germline V gene sequence: CDR1 GTSNPN, CDR2 SVGIG (reference sequence). CDR3 loop: CAWRQRWRDGWGGGYTF. CDR3 bases: TGTGCCTGGAGACAGAGGTGGAGGGACGGATGGGGGGGTGGCTACACCTTC.

DNA of the CDR3: TGTGCCAGCAGGGAGCAAAGTAAAAAGTTCGGAAAACTGTTTTTT. Translation gives CASREQSKKFGKLFF. This sequence joins TRBV2 and TRBJ1-4; D call uncertain. Looked up from germline, CDR1 is SNHLY and CDR2 is FYNNEI. There are 15 residues in the CDR3. Trimming shortened V by 6 bases and J by 10 bases, and 21 bases separated the two germline ends.

The gene calls are TRBV5-1 and TRBJ1-2, with D unclear. V lost 1 base and J 0 bases, leaving 16 bases between the germline ends. The CDR3 extends over 17 amino acids. Germline CDR1 is SGHRS and CDR2 is YFSETQ. The CDR3 sequence: CASSLPNPIQTNYGYTF. CDR3 coding DNA: TGCGCCAGCAGCTTGCCGAACCCAATTCAGACTAACTATGGCTACACCTTC.

The chain joins TRBV5-4 to TRBJ1-1; 10 bases are shared with TRBD1. CDR1 and CDR2 from the germline V gene are SGHNT and YYREEE (reference sequence). Trimming at V came to 0 bases and at J to 4 bases, leaving 3 bases not matched to a gene. This CDR3 has 15 residues. CDR3 bases: TGTGCCAGCAGCTTGGTGGGGACAGGGGTCACTGAAGCTTTCTTT. Residues: CASSLVGTGVTEAFF.

The chain couples TRBV10-2 to TRBJ1-1, with a tentative D call TRBD1 (6 bases). V dropped 5 bases and J dropped 4 bases, with 14 bases sitting between them. The length of the CDR3 is 14 residues. Germline lookup yields CDR1 WSHSY and CDR2 SAAADI. CDR3 nucleotide sequence: TGCGCCAGCAGTACCACAGGGTTTTTCACTGAAGCTTTCTTT. This codes for CASSTTGFFTEAFF.

V and J are TRBV19 and TRBJ1-4; D gene ambiguous. Germline assignment: CDR1 LNHDA and CDR2 SQIVND (reference sequence). V was cut by 4 bases and J by 2 bases, with 5 bases left in between. The CDR3 has 13 amino acids. The CDR3 DNA reads as TGTGCCAGTAGTAGGGATACTAATGAAAAACTGTTTTTT. Protein sequence: CASSRDTNEKLFF.

This sequence joins TRBV7-9 and TRBJ1-1; no definite D call. V was clipped by 5 bases and J by 4 bases, with 8 bases between them. The V gene's germline CDR1 is SEHNR and CDR2 FQNEAQ (reference sequence). The CDR3 has 12 amino acids. CDR3 bases: TGTGCCAGCAGCGGGGTGGGCACTGAAGCTTTCTTT. This gives the protein CASSGVGTEAFF.

The chain couples TRBV7-6 to TRBJ2-3, with no clear D. The CDR3 is 13 residues long. V lost 6 bases to trimming and J lost 2 bases, with 9 bases between them. Per germline, CDR1 SGHVS and CDR2 FNYEAQ. Here the CDR3 DNA reads TGTGCCAGCAGACCTGCCTCCACAGATACGCAGTATTTT. It is translated as CASRPASTDTQYF.

The chain carries TRBV4-2 and TRBJ1-6, with 9 positions matching TRBD1. The CDR3 totals 16 residues. From germline, CDR1 is LGHNA and CDR2 YNFKEQ. V dropped 0 bases and J dropped 8; count of bases not matched to a gene: 5. In DNA, the CDR3 is TGTGCCAGCAGCCAAGAACCCACAGGGGGCGATTCACCCCTCCACTTT. Encoded protein: CASSQEPTGGDSPLHF.

This clone was seen a single time. The V and J genes are TRBV7-9 and TRBJ1-4; D may be TRBD1 (6 bases). V was cut by 7 bases and J by 7 bases, with 13 bases left in between. The germline gives CDR1 SEHNR, CDR2 FQNEAQ (reference sequence). The CDR3 is made up of 13 amino acids. CDR3 protein: CASKGGGGEKLFF. Written as DNA, the CDR3 is TGTGCCAGCAAGGGGGGGGGAGGTGAAAAACTGTTTTTT.

This clone was recorded only once. This rearrangement joins TRBV27 to TRBJ1-5; a possible D gene is TRBD1 (5 bases). The CDR3 has 13 residues. Trimming took off 5 bases at V and 9 bases at J, with 14 bases between the two ends. CDR1 is MNHEY and CDR2 is SMNVEV in the germline V gene (reference sequence). CDR3 residues: CASSPSGGGPQHF. In DNA, the CDR3 is TGTGCCAGCAGTCCCTCCGGTGGGGGGCCCCAGCATTTT.

V and J are TRBV2 and TRBJ2-3; 9 bases line up with TRBD2. After removal of 4 bases from V and 4 bases from J, the junction contained 6 bases not matched to a gene. The CDR3 spans 15 residues. Per germline, CDR1 SNHLY and CDR2 FYNNEI. CDR3 protein: CASSGDSGGSDTQYF. In nucleotides, the CDR3 is TGTGCCAGCAGTGGCGATAGCGGGGGATCAGATACGCAGTATTTT.

This chain links TRBV10-2 with TRBJ1-6; D remains unclear. Germline V gives CDR1 WSHSY, CDR2 SAAADI. The V gene lost 4 bases and the J gene lost 0 bases, with 10 bases spanning the gap. The CDR3 loop spans 16 amino acids. In nucleotides, the CDR3 is TGCGCCAGCAGTGTAGCGGGGAGCTCCTATAATTCACCCCTCCACTTT. This encodes CASSVAGSSYNSPLHF.